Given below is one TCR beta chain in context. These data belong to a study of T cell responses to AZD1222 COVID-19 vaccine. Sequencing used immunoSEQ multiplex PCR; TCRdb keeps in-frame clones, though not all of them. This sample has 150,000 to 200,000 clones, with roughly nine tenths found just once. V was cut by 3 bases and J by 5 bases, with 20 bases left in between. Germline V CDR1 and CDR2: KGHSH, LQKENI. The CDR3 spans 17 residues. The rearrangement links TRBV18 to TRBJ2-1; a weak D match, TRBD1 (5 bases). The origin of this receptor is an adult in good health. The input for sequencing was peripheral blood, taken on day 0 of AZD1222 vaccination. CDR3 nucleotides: TGTGCCAGCTCACCCCTCGCCCAGGGATTTCTCGACAATGAGCAGTTCTTC. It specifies CASSPLAQGFLDNEQFF.